This T cell receptor (beta chain) was retrieved from a study of CD4 T cells in relation to SARS-CoV-2 and coronaviruses. Across the study: Controls used an HIV-1 Nef peptide pool or no peptide.

Looked up from germline, CDR1 is KGHDR and CDR2 is SFDVKD. The V gene lost 2 bases and the J gene lost 2 bases, with 13 bases spanning the gap. The CDR3 extends over 16 amino acids. Method: immunoSEQ multiplex PCR; TCRdb's copy keeps in-frame clones and lacks some. The sample consists of 25,000 to 30,000 clones, 74% of them appearing once. CD4+ T cells from unexposed donors were obtained before the COVID-19 pandemic (2011-2018). Isolation of CD4+ T cells took place after 10 days in culture. Regarding this clone: Its antigen is undetermined.

The sequenced material came from CD4+ T cells from PBMCs, cultured in vitro. The sequence was obtained from a human donor in good health. The chain uses TRBV24-1 and TRBJ2-3; D not resolved. CDR3 sequence: CATSDSRGAYTDTQYF. CDR3 nucleotides: TGTGCCACCAGTGATTCTCGTGGCGCCTACACAGATACGCAGTATTTT.